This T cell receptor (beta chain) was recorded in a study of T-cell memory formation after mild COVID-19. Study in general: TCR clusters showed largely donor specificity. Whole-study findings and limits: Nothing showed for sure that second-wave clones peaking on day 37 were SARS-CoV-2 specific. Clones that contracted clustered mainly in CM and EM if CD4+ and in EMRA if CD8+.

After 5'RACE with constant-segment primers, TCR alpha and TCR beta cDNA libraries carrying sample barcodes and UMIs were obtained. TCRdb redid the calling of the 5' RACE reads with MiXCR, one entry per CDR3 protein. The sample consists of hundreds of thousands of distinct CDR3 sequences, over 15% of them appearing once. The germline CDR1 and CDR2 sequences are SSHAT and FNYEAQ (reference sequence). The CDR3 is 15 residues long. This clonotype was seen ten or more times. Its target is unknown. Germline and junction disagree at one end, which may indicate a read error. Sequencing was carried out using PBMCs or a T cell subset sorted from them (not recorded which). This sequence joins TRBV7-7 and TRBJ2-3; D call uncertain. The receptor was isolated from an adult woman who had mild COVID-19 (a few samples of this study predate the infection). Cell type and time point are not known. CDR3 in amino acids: CASSRRPFSTDTQYF. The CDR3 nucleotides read TGTGCTAGCAGCCGCAGGCCCTTTAGCACAGATACGCAGTATTTT.